This T cell receptor (beta chain) was recovered during a study of CD4 T cells in relation to SARS-CoV-2 and coronaviruses. Overall study results and limits: Each donor contributed either pre-pandemic or post-infection samples, not both.

Germline lookup yields CDR1 SQVTM and CDR2 ANQGSEA. With 5 bases removed from V and 1 base from J, the gap between germline ends came to 12 bases. The CDR3 sequence is 13 residues long. Concerning this clone: Its antigen is not known.

Generated by immunoSEQ multiplex PCR, the TCRdb table keeps only in-frame clones and is missing some. The top ten hold around 3.1% of the sample, which has about 31,000 clones, about four fifths seen once. The rearrangement links TRBV29-1 to TRBJ2-7; unclear D gene. Sample: memory CD4+ T cells from PBMCs, cultured in vitro. This clonotype was sampled from an adult with COVID-19. CDR3 residues: CSVTTTVSYEQYF. CDR3 DNA sequence: TGCAGCGTTACCACGACGGTGTCCTACGAGCAGTACTTC.